What follows describes a single T cell receptor beta chain. Its antigen remains unidentified. The data were obtained in a study of cytomegalovirus exposure and HLA in healthy donors. Study at large: Later, an analysis reported that the 130 or so validation repertoires had used the same platform as the 666 first-cohort repertoires. Notes on the study in general: According to a subsequent analysis, TCR clusters identified in the first cohort showed a tendency to co-occur across the roughly 120 validation repertoires. Investigators reported approximately 150 TCR beta chains as tied to cytomegalovirus. Reports described diagnosis of cytomegalovirus status by the classifier as highly specific and sensitive.

CDR1 is SGHRS, CDR2 YFSETQ, per germline. Germline trimming cut 0 bases from V and 4 bases from J; bases unmatched to any gene: 2. The CDR3 is 16 amino acids. Sequencing used immunoSEQ multiplex PCR; TCRdb keeps in-frame clones, though not all of them. There are about 43,000 clones in the sample; about 93% occur only once, and roughly 5.2% lies in the top ten. This chain links TRBV5-1 with TRBJ2-2; 11 bases are a match to TRBD2. Material: PBMCs. The clonotype comes from a young man in good health and CMV-seronegative. Here the CDR3 DNA reads TGCGCCAGCAGCTTGGCCCTAGCGGGAGGCACCGGGGAGCTGTTTTTT. This translates into CASSLALAGGTGELFF.